One T cell receptor (beta chain) is described in this entry. The method was immunoSEQ multiplex PCR; TCRdb's version includes in-frame clones alone and lacks a portion of them. The data contain tens of thousands of clones, about nine tenths of them singletons. This entry is derived from a study of OX40 agonist ivuxolimab in advanced cancers. The germline V gene has CDR1 SGHDT and CDR2 YYEEEE. Trimming cost V 4 bases and J 4 bases; bases outside gene matches: 8. The CDR3 consists of 16 residues. Specimen: CD4+ or CD8+ T cells sorted from blood, collected in a trial of the OX40 agonist ivuxolimab. The receptor was isolated from an adult with an advanced solid tumor such as melanoma, head and neck, liver or kidney cancer. This chain uses TRBV5-6 with TRBJ2-5; the match to TRBD2 covers 12 bases. DNA for the CDR3: TGTGCCAGCAGCCCAGGACTAGCGGGAATGGGAGAGACCCAGTACTTC. Amino acids: CASSPGLAGMGETQYF.